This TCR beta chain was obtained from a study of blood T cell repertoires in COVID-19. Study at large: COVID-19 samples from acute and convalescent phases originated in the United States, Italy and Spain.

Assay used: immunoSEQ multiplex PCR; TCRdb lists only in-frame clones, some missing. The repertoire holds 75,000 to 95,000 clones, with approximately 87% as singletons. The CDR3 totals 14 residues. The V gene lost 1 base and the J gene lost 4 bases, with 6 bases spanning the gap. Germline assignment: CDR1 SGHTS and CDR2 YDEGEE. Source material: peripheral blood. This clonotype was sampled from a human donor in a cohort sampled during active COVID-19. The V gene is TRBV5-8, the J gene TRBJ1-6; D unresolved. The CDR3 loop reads CASSLTEYNSPLHF. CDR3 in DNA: TGTGCCAGCAGCTTGACAGAGTATAATTCACCCCTCCACTTT. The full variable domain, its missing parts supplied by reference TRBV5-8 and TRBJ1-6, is EAGVTQSPTHLIKTRGQQATLRCSPISGHTSVYWYQQALGLGLQFLLWYDEGEERNRGNFPPRFSGRQFPNYSSELNVNALELEDSALYLCASSLTEYNSPLHFGNGTRLTVT.